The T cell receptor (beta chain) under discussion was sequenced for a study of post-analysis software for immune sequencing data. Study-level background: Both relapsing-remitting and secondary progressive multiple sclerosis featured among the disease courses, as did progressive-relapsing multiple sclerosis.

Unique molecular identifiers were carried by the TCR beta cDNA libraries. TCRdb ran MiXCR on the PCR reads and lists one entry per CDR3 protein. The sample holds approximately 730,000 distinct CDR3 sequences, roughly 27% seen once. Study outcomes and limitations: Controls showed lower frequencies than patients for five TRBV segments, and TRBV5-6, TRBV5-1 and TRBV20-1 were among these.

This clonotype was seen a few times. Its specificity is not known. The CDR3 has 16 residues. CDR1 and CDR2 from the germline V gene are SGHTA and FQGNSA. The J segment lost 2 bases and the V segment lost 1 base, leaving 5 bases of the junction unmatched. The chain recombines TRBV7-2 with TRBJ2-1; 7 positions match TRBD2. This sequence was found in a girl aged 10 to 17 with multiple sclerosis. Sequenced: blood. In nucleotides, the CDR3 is TGTGCCAGCAGCTTAGTGGCGGGAGCTCCCTACAATGAGCAGTTCTTC. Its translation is CASSLVAGAPYNEQFF.